This T cell receptor (beta chain) was retrieved from a study of T cell responses to AZD1222 COVID-19 vaccine. Notes on the study in general: Vaccination with two AZD1222 doses was followed by a rise in Spike-specific TCR breadth and depth. Most donors were white British, females outnumbered males, and clonal diversity was possibly underestimated. Seropositivity was recorded at baseline in only a handful of AZD1222 recipients.

With regard to this clone: Its target is not known.

The protocol was immunoSEQ multiplex PCR, while the TCRdb copy is restricted to in-frame clones and leaves out a portion. The data contain 120,000 or so clones, approximately 89% of them singletons. Between the trimmed V and J ends, which lost 3 bases and 6 bases, there was a span of 11 bases. This CDR3 is 13 amino acids long. The germline CDR1 and CDR2 sequences are KGHSH and LQKENI. The sequence was obtained from an adult in good health. The genes are TRBV18 and TRBJ1-1; D gene uncertain. The input for sequencing was peripheral blood, taken on day 0 of AZD1222 vaccination. Here the CDR3 DNA reads TGTGCCAGCTCACCCAACCCATCGGCTGAAGCTTTCTTT. Protein product: CASSPNPSAEAFF.